These T cell receptor beta chains were read from a single sample in a study of T cell clonotyping in hematopoietic cell transplantation. Assay: immunoSEQ multiplex PCR; the TCRdb copy retains only in-frame clones and omits some. The data contain 1,500 to 2,000 clones, about 90% of them singletons. Sequences were derived from PBMCs, sampled at the time of graft-versus-host disease after allogeneic stem cell transplant. The receptors stem from a male patient aged 18-30 years who had an allogeneic stem cell transplant from a related donor, so the T cells may come from the graft donor. Some clones in this sample may be carry-over from other donors' samples. CDR3s include the opening cysteine and the closing phenylalanine or tryptophan. The D gene is left open where the match is weak. Some rows have no size entry. The others give once, few or many, or a class for an expanded clone.

d_gene	abundance	v_gene	j_gene	CDR3aa	CDR3nt
TRBD1	.	TRBV5-1	TRBJ2-1	CASSLGQGANEQFF	TGCGCCAGCAGCTTGGGACAGGGGGCGAATGAGCAGTTCTTC
TRBD2	.	TRBV2	TRBJ2-2	CASSSPGTRNTGELFF	TGTGCCAGCAGTTCGCCCGGGACTAGGAACACCGGGGAGCTGTTTTTT
TRBD2	.	TRBV29-1	TRBJ2-5	CSVARVWSGSEGETQYF	TGCAGCGTGGCGAGGGTGTGGAGCGGGAGTGAGGGAGAGACCCAGTACTTC
.	.	TRBV30	TRBJ2-7	CAWSVNAPYEQYF	TGTGCCTGGAGTGTAAATGCCCCGTACGAGCAGTACTTC
.	.	TRBV4-3	TRBJ2-1	CASSQDKWAHNEQFF	TGCGCCAGCAGCCAAGATAAATGGGCTCACAATGAGCAGTTCTTC
TRBD1	.	TRBV30	TRBJ1-6	CAWSAGQGPSPLHF	TGTGCCTGGAGTGCGGGACAGGGCCCTTCACCCCTCCACTTT
.	.	TRBV5-5	TRBJ2-2	CASSLRRDSTGELFF	TGTGCCAGCAGCTTGCGGAGGGATTCCACCGGGGAGCTGTTTTTT
.	.	TRBV7-9	TRBJ1-5	CASSLGQGGQPQHF	TGTGCCAGCAGCTTAGGTCAGGGAGGTCAGCCCCAGCATTTT
TRBD1	.	TRBV19	TRBJ1-2	CASSRDRVRGYTF	TGTGCCAGTAGTCGGGACAGGGTCCGGGGCTACACCTTC
TRBD2	.	TRBV2	TRBJ2-1	CARSPGGIGNEQFF	TGTGCCAGATCTCCGGGGGGGATTGGGAATGAGCAGTTCTTC
.	.	TRBV5-1	TRBJ2-3	CASRLLGRTDTQYF	TGCGCCAGCAGGTTGCTAGGGCGCACAGATACGCAGTATTTT
TRBD1	.	TRBV19	TRBJ2-2	CASSPRYRGRGDTGELFF	TGTGCCAGTAGTCCGAGATACAGGGGGAGAGGAGACACCGGGGAGCTGTTTTTT
.	.	TRBV28	TRBJ2-1	CASSPLGAVGYNEQFF	TGTGCCAGCAGTCCACTGGGAGCGGTGGGGTACAATGAGCAGTTCTTC
TRBD1	.	TRBV6-4	TRBJ2-3	CASSTGGEADTQYF	TGTGCCAGCAGCACAGGGGGCGAGGCAGATACGCAGTATTTT
.	.	TRBV7-2	TRBJ1-1	CASSSNTMYTEAFF	TGTGCCAGCAGCTCGAACACTATGTACACTGAAGCTTTCTTT
.	.	TRBV27	TRBJ2-7	CASSLFVGTGPYEQYF	TGTGCCAGCAGTTTATTTGTTGGGACGGGGCCCTACGAGCAGTACTTC
TRBD1	.	TRBV7-2	TRBJ1-2	CASSPGQGLGGYTF	TGTGCCAGCAGTCCGGGACAGGGGCTCGGTGGCTACACCTTC
.	once	TRBV28	TRBJ1-2	CASSLIGGLNYGYTF	TGTGCCAGCAGTTTAATAGGAGGGTTGAACTATGGCTACACCTTC
TRBD1	once	TRBV6-5	TRBJ1-1	CASSSRQGAGTEAFF	TGTGCCAGCAGTTCTCGACAGGGGGCAGGGACTGAAGCTTTCTTT
.	.	TRBV11-3	TRBJ2-1	CASSLRETYNEQFF	TGTGCCAGCAGCTTACGAGAGACTTACAATGAGCAGTTCTTC
.	once	TRBV11-2	TRBJ2-1	CASSLVSINEQFF	TGTGCCAGCAGCTTAGTATCGATTAATGAGCAGTTCTTC
TRBD2	.	TRBV6-4	TRBJ2-3	CASSDKAGGPDTQYF	TGTGCCAGCAGTGACAAGGCGGGAGGGCCGGATACGCAGTATTTT
.	once	TRBV10-3	TRBJ1-1	CAISESPDHEAFF	TGTGCCATCAGTGAGAGTCCTGACCATGAAGCTTTCTTT
.	.	TRBV9	TRBJ2-7	CASSVGHEGREQYF	TGTGCCAGCAGCGTAGGTCACGAGGGCCGCGAGCAGTACTTC
TRBD1	.	TRBV7-8	TRBJ2-7	CASSQGGQGLNEQYF	TGTGCCAGCAGCCAAGGTGGACAGGGCCTGAACGAGCAGTACTTC
TRBD1	.	TRBV2	TRBJ2-2	CASSVDRANTGELFF	TGTGCCAGCAGTGTGGACAGGGCGAACACCGGGGAGCTGTTTTTT
.	.	TRBV4-3	TRBJ2-1	CASSQVRAGRREQFF	TGCGCCAGCAGCCAAGTTCGCGCGGGGCGGCGTGAGCAGTTCTTC
.	.	TRBV20-1	TRBJ2-3	CSAFGDTQYF	TGCAGTGCTTTCGGGGATACGCAGTATTTT
.	.	TRBV18	TRBJ2-3	CASSPSTDTQYF	TGTGCCAGCTCACCCAGCACAGATACGCAGTATTTT
.	once	TRBV6-5	TRBJ1-1	CASSYSNRRNTEAFF	TGTGCCAGCAGTTACTCGAACAGAAGGAACACTGAAGCTTTCTTT
TRBD1	.	TRBV4-1	TRBJ1-1	CASSPVGDRGPMGTEAFF	TGCGCCAGCAGCCCAGTAGGAGACAGGGGGCCAATGGGCACTGAAGCTTTCTTT
.	.	TRBV6-5	TRBJ1-5	CATSGRSFNQPQHF	TGTGCCACCTCTGGACGGAGTTTCAATCAGCCCCAGCATTTT
.	once	TRBV27	TRBJ2-2	CASSFFPGELFF	TGTGCCAGCAGTTTTTTCCCCGGGGAGCTGTTTTTT
.	once	TRBV29-1	TRBJ1-2	CSVVPGTDEGYTF	TGCAGCGTTGTTCCCGGGACGGATGAGGGCTACACCTTC
.	once	TRBV19	TRBJ2-3	CASSIDVGGLVYF	TGTGCCAGTAGTATAGATGTAGGAGGGCTAGTATATTTT
.	.	TRBV15	TRBJ2-5	CATSREDGETQYF	TGTGCCACCAGCAGAGAGGACGGGGAGACCCAGTACTTC
TRBD2	.	TRBV13	TRBJ2-5	CASSLSPGRGQETQYF	TGTGCCAGCAGCTTATCGCCCGGGCGGGGGCAAGAGACCCAGTACTTC
TRBD2	.	TRBV6-5	TRBJ2-1	CASSSFSGIGYNEQFF	TGTGCCAGCAGTTCCTTTAGCGGGATAGGGTACAATGAGCAGTTCTTC
.	once	TRBV7-2	TRBJ2-3	CASRRSTDTQYF	TGTGCCAGCAGACGTAGCACAGATACGCAGTATTTT
.	.	TRBV20-1	TRBJ1-3	CSATNTIYF	TGCAGTGCTACTAACACCATATATTTT
TRBD1	.	TRBV5-1	TRBJ2-2	CASSWGQGDTGELFF	TGCGCCAGCAGCTGGGGACAGGGGGACACCGGGGAGCTGTTTTTT
TRBD1	.	TRBV4-1	TRBJ2-3	CASSLRQGSDTQYF	TGCGCCAGCAGCCTACGACAGGGTTCAGATACGCAGTATTTT
TRBD2	.	TRBV4-3	TRBJ2-1	CASSQGATSGIGNEQFF	TGCGCCAGCAGCCAAGGAGCGACTAGCGGGATCGGCAATGAGCAGTTCTTC
TRBD1	.	TRBV27	TRBJ2-3	CAIKTGGTDTQYF	TGTGCCATCAAGACAGGGGGCACAGATACGCAGTATTTT
TRBD1	.	TRBV11-3	TRBJ2-5	CASSDGLWQGDQETQYF	TGTGCCAGCAGCGACGGGTTATGGCAGGGGGACCAAGAGACCCAGTACTTC
.	.	TRBV4-3	TRBJ1-3	CASSPGTRHSGNTIYF	TGCGCCAGCAGCCCCGGGACCCGTCACTCTGGAAACACCATATATTTT
.	.	TRBV9	TRBJ2-2	CASRHRDNTGELFF	TGTGCCAGCAGACACCGGGACAACACCGGGGAGCTGTTTTTT
TRBD1	.	TRBV5-1	TRBJ1-1	CASSPGTGSTEAFF	TGCGCCAGCAGCCCCGGGACAGGGAGTACTGAAGCTTTCTTT
TRBD1	once	TRBV2	TRBJ1-5	CASSWDSINQPQHF	TGTGCCAGCAGTTGGGACAGCATCAATCAGCCCCAGCATTTT
.	.	TRBV28	TRBJ2-2	CASRGRREELFF	TGTGCCAGCAGAGGACGGCGGGAGGAGCTGTTTTTT